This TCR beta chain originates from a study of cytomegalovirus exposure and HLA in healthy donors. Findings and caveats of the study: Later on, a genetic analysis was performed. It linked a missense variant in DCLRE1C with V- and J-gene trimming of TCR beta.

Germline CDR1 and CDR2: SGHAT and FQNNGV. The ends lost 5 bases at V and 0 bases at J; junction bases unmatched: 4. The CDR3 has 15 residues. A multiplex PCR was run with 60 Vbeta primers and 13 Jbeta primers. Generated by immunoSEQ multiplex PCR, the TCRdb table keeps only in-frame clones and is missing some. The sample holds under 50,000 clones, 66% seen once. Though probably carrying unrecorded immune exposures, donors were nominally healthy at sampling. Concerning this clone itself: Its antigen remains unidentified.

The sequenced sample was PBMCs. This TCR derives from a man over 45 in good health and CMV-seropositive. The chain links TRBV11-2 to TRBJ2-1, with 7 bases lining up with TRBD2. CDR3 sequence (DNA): TGTGCCAGCAGCCGCGGGGGAAGCTCCTACAATGAGCAGTTCTTC. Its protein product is CASSRGGSSYNEQFF.